This TCR beta chain was recovered during a study of cytomegalovirus exposure and HLA in healthy donors. Study conclusions and caveats: Roughly uniform sequencing depth across donors was assumed, possibly incorrectly. A few V segments could not be told apart, such as TRBV6-2 and TRBV6-3, and were left out.

The PCR ran on 60 Vbeta and 13 Jbeta primers. Using immunoSEQ multiplex PCR, the repertoire was profiled, and TCRdb retains in-frame clones only, with some absent. The sample yields 200,000 or so clones, around 86% seen once. Germline CDR1 SGDLS, CDR2 YYNGEE. Trimming took 7 bases from V and 5 from J, leaving 12 bases between them. The CDR3 runs 13 residues. Comments on this clone: Its specificity is not known.

At sampling all donors were nominally healthy, likely with unrecorded immune exposures. This chain joins TRBV9 and TRBJ2-2; possibly TRBD1 for D (5 bases). The receptor was isolated from a man younger than 40 in good health and CMV-seronegative. What was sequenced was PBMCs. The CDR3 sequence is CASLRGATGELFF. CDR3 nucleotide sequence: TGTGCCAGCCTTCGTGGGGCGACCGGGGAGCTGTTTTTT.